This T cell receptor (beta chain) was documented in a study of shared clonotypes between healthy human individuals. The overall study: The plates for each donor numbered three CD4 naive, three CD4 memory, two CD8 naive and one CD8 memory.

Findings and caveats of the study: Against clonotypes common to all four donors, non-shared ones had lower generation probabilities.

About this clone itself: The antigen is undetermined. The identical CDR3 is also encoded by other nucleotide sequences in the sample.

From germline, CDR1 is SGHNT and CDR2 YYREEE (reference sequence). Trimming shortened V by 3 bases and J by 1 base, and 8 bases separated the two germline ends. CDR3 length: 14 residues. Libraries were prepared by immunoSEQ multiplex PCR; TCRdb keeps only in-frame clonotypes and omits some of them. The sample has 2 million to 2.5 million clones, 90% to 95% seen once. Only Caucasian adults living in Nashville, Tennessee served as donors. Into CD45RA+ naive and CD45RA-negative memory subsets, the CD4+ cells were split. The chain employs TRBV5-4 and TRBJ2-1; D is ambiguous. Sequenced: naive CD4+ T cells from PBMCs. Subset given: CD45RA+ positively selected. This sequence originates from a man younger than 30 in good health. Some clones in this sample may be carry-over from other donors' samples. The CDR3 DNA is TGTGCCAGCAGCTCTAGTGGATCCTACAATGAGCAGTTCTTC. This translates into CASSSSGSYNEQFF.